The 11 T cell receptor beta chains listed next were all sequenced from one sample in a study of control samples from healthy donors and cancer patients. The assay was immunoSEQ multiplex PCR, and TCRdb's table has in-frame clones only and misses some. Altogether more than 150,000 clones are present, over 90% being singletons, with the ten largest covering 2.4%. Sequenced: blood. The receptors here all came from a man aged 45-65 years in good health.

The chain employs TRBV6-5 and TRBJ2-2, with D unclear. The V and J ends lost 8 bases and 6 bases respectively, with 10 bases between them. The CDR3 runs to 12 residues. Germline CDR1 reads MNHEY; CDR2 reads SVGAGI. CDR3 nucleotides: TGTGCCAGCCGCAGTTTCGCCGGGGAGCTGTTTTTT. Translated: CASRSFAGELFF.

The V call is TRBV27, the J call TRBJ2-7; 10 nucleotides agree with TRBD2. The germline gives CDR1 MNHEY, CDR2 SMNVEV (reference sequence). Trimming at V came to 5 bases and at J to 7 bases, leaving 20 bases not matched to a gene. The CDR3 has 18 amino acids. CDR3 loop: CASSRRQSGRASGGEQYF. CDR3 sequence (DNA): TGTGCCAGCAGTCGACGTCAGAGCGGGAGGGCCTCAGGAGGAGAGCAGTACTTC.

The CDR3 is CASSYQDPNRNTIYF. The CDR3 DNA reads as TGTGCCAGCAGTTACCAAGACCCAAATAGGAACACCATATATTTT. The gene calls are TRBV6-5 and TRBJ1-3, with D unresolved. The germline gives CDR1 MNHEY, CDR2 SVGAGI. The CDR3 is 15 residues long. The ends were cut back, 2 bases at V and 7 bases at J, with 15 bases in the middle.

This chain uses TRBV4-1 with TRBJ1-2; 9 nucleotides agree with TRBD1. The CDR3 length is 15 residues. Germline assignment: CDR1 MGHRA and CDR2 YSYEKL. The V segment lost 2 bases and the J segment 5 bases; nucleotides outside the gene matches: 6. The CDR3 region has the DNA TGCGCCAGCAGCCAACCGGACAGGGGTGGGTATGGCTACACCTTC. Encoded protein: CASSQPDRGGYGYTF.

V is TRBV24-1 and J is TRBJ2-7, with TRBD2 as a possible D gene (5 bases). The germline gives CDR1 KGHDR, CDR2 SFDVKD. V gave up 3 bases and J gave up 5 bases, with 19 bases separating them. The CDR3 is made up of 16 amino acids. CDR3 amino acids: CATSDAGKSGFNEQYF. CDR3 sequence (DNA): TGTGCCACCAGTGATGCCGGGAAGTCCGGTTTCAACGAGCAGTACTTC.

CDR3 region: CASFPPGRLAGGPISQYF. The CDR3, as DNA: TGTGCCAGCTTCCCCCCAGGCCGACTAGCGGGAGGTCCCATTTCGCAGTATTTT. The chain employs TRBV18 and TRBJ2-3, with TRBD2 identical over 13 bases. The CDR3 is made up of 18 amino acids. Germline CDR1 reads KGHSH; CDR2 reads LQKENI. Trimming removed 7 bases from V and 10 bases from J; junction bases left unmatched: 20.

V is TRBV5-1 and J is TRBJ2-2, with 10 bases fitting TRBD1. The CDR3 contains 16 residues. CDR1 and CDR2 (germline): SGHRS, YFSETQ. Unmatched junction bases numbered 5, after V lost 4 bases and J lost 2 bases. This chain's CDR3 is CASSQDRGYNTGELFF. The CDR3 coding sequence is TGCGCCAGCAGCCAGGACAGGGGGTATAACACCGGGGAGCTGTTTTTT. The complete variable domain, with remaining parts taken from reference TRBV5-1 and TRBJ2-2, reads KAGVTQTPRYLIKTRGQQVTLSCSPISGHRSVSWYQQTPGQGLQFLFEYFSETQRNKGNFPGRFSGRQFSNSRSEMNVSTLELGDSALYLCASSQDRGYNTGELFFGEGSRLTVL.

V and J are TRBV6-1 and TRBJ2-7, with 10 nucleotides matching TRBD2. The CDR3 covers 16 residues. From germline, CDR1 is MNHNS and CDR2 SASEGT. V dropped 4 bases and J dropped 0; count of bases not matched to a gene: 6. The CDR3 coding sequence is TGTGCCAGCAGTGTGGGAACTAGCGGGGCCTCCTACGAGCAGTACTTC. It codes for CASSVGTSGASYEQYF.

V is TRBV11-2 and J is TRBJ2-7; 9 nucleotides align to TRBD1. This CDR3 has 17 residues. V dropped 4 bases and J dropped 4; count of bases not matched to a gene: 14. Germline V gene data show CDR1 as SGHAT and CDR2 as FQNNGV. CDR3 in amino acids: CASSSPEGQGKEYEQYF. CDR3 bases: TGTGCCAGCAGCTCCCCGGAGGGACAGGGAAAAGAATACGAGCAGTACTTC.

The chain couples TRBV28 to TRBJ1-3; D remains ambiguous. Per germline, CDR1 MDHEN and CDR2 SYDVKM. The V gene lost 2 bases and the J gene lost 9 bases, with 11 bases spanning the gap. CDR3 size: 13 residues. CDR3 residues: CASSLERFRTIYF. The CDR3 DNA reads TGTGCCAGCAGTTTAGAGAGGTTCCGCACCATATATTTT.

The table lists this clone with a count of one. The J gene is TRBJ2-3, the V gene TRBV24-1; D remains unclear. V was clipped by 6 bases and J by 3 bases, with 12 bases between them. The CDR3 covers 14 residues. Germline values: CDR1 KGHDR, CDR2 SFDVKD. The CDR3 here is CATSRASGTDTQYF. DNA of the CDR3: TGTGCCACCAGTAGAGCGTCTGGGACAGATACGCAGTATTTT.